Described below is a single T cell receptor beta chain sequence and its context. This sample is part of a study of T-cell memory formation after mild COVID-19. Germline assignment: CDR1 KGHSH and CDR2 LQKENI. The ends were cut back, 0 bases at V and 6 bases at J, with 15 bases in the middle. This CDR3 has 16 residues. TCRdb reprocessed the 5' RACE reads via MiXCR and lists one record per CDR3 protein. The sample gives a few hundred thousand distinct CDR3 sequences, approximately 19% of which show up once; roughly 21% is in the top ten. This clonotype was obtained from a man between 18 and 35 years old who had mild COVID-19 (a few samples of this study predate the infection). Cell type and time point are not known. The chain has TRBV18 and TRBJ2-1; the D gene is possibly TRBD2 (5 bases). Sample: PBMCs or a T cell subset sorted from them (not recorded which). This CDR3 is CASSPPAREYVNEQFF. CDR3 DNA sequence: TGTGCCAGCTCACCACCTGCAAGGGAGTATGTCAATGAGCAGTTCTTC.